Here is one T cell receptor beta chain with its context. Original data processing: Reference gene primer amplification gave estimated nucleated cell counts. Using immunoSEQ multiplex PCR, the repertoire was profiled, and TCRdb retains in-frame clones only, with some absent. The DNA was the basis for D and trimming; V, J and clone size are from that table. The sample carries 150,000 to 200,000 clones, roughly 80% recorded once. Germline V lookup: CDR1 SEHNR, CDR2 FQNEAQ (reference sequence). J was trimmed by 4 bases and V by 7 bases; bases with no gene match: 9. This CDR3 comprises 14 residues. These data come from a study of blood T cell repertoires in COVID-19. Study at large: Acute-phase and convalescent COVID-19 samples originated in the United States, Italy and Spain. Sample material is recorded as cDNA or gDNA derived from T cells, B-cell-depleted T cells, or PBMCs.

This sequence originates from a woman aged 25 to 45 with acute or convalescent COVID-19. The sequencing sample was made of peripheral blood. The rearrangement uses TRBV7-9 and TRBJ1-1; 7 bases are shared with TRBD1. The chain's CDR3 is CASTRTGWGTEAFF. DNA of the CDR3: TGTGCCAGCACCCGGACAGGATGGGGCACTGAAGCTTTCTTT.